This T cell receptor (beta chain) was documented in a study of blood T cells in healthy people across ages. A minimum of 6 micrograms of total RNA was extracted per sample. The table lists this clonotype with many counts. Primed by a sample-barcoded 5' primer and a J-beta primer mix, a second PCR proceeded for about 7 to 11 cycles. TCRdb redid the calling of the 5' RACE reads with MiXCR, one entry per CDR3 protein. In the table there are some 1.6 million distinct CDR3 sequences, about 35% of which are singletons. V lost 1 base and J 10 bases, leaving 13 bases between the germline ends. This CDR3 has 12 amino acids. Germline assignment: CDR1 DFQATT and CDR2 SNEGSKA (reference sequence).

Source material: blood. The rearrangement joins TRBV20-1 to TRBJ2-5; no clear D. This receptor was obtained from a woman in her 30s in good health. In nucleotides, the CDR3 is TGCAGTGCTAGAGGCGATTGGGTGGACCAGTACTTC. This translates into CSARGDWVDQYF.